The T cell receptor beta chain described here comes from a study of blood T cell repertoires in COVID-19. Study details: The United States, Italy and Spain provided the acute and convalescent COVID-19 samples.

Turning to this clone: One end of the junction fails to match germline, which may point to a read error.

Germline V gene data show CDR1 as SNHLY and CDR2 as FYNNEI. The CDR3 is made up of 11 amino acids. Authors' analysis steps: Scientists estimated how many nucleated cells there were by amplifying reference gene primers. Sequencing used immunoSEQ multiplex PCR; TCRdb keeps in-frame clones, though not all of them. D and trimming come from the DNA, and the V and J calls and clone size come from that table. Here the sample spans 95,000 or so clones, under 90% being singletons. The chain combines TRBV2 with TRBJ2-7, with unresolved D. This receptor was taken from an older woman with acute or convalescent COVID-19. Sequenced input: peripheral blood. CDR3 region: CASTEPPSNHF. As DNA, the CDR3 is TGTGCCAGCACCGAGCCACCCTCAAATCACTTC.